The 29 T cell receptor beta chains given below trace back to one sample, sequenced in a study of cytomegalovirus exposure and HLA in healthy donors. Primers for the PCR totalled 60 Vbeta and 13 Jbeta. Data came from immunoSEQ multiplex PCR; TCRdb stores just in-frame clones and leaves some out. This table holds 140,000 to 150,000 clones, roughly 80% found once. The sample was PBMCs. The receptors stem from a middle-aged woman in good health and CMV-seropositive.

CDR3 coding DNA: TGTGCCAGCTCCCGGGGAGAGAACACTGAAGCTTTCTTT. Residues: CASSRGENTEAFF. V and J are TRBV18 and TRBJ1-1; no reliable D call. Germline CDR1 is KGHSH and CDR2 is LQKENI. CDR3 size: 13 residues. Trimming shortened V by 6 bases and J by 1 base, and 9 bases separated the two germline ends.

The chain uses TRBV9 and TRBJ2-1, with a weak D call TRBD2 (7 bases). With 2 bases removed from V and 9 bases from J, the gap between germline ends came to 18 bases. CDR3 length equals 15 residues. Germline CDR1 SGDLS, CDR2 YYNGEE. CDR3 amino acids: CASSVLASGGGEQFF. The CDR3 nucleotides are TGTGCCAGCAGCGTTCTGGCTAGCGGAGGGGGTGAGCAGTTCTTC.

On this clone: At one end, the junction sequence differs from germline, possibly due to a read error. DNA for the CDR3: TGTGCTAGCAGCCCCACGGGCGGGGAGCTGTTTTTT. The encoded protein is CASSPTGGELFF. The chain employs TRBV7-7 and TRBJ2-2; D call uncertain. Germline V gene data show CDR1 as SSHAT and CDR2 as FNYEAQ (reference sequence). This CDR3 is built from 12 residues. Full variable domain (remainder filled in from reference TRBV7-7 and TRBJ2-2): GAGVSQSPRYKVTKRGQDVTLRCDPISSHATLYWYQQALGQGPEFLTYFNYEAQPDKSGLPSDRFSAERPEGSISTLTIQRTEQRDSAMYRCASSPTGGELFFGEGSRLTVL.

The sample holds a few counts of this clone. The chain couples TRBV2 to TRBJ1-2, with TRBD1 matching over 9 bases. The CDR3 loop spans 15 amino acids. Germline CDR1 reads SNHLY; CDR2 reads FYNNEI. With 5 bases clipped from V and 2 bases from J, the junction kept 6 bases outside the gene matches. CDR3 sequence: CASSTGTGNNYGYTF. CDR3 coding DNA: TGTGCCAGCAGTACCGGGACAGGGAACAACTATGGCTACACCTTC.

This chain connects TRBV15 to TRBJ2-7; D is perhaps TRBD1 (6 bases). From germline, CDR1 is LNHNV and CDR2 YYDKDF (reference sequence). There are 13 residues in the CDR3. Trimming took off 0 bases at V and 5 bases at J, with 8 bases between the two ends. CDR3 in amino acids: CATSRDPGDEQYF. The DNA for the CDR3 is TGTGCCACCAGCAGAGACCCAGGGGACGAGCAGTACTTC.

The chain uses TRBV19 and TRBJ2-7; 9 bases map to TRBD1. Trimming at V came to 7 bases and at J to 3 bases, leaving 10 bases not matched to a gene. This CDR3 comprises 15 residues. From germline, CDR1 is LNHDA and CDR2 SQIVND (reference sequence). Here the CDR3 reads CASKSEPGQGYEQYF. For the CDR3, the DNA is TGTGCCAGTAAGTCGGAACCGGGACAGGGCTACGAGCAGTACTTC.

V usage is TRBV29-1 and J usage is TRBJ2-7, with 10 bases aligning to TRBD1. V lost 6 bases to trimming and J lost 7 bases; unmatched junction nucleotides: 12. Germline V CDR1 and CDR2: SQVTM, ANQGSEA. The CDR3 has 14 residues. CDR3: CSVEGGTGADEQYF. The CDR3 region has the DNA TGCAGCGTGGAGGGGGGGACAGGGGCTGATGAGCAGTACTTC.

The V gene is TRBV5-1, the J gene TRBJ2-2; 8 bases are shared with TRBD1. Per the germline V gene, CDR1 is SGHRS and CDR2 is YFSETQ. With 3 bases clipped from V and 6 bases from J, the junction kept 10 bases outside the gene matches. CDR3 length: 16 residues. The CDR3 coding sequence is TGCGCCAGCAGCTGGCGGACAGGGTTAGAGGCCGGGGAGCTGTTTTTT. This encodes CASSWRTGLEAGELFF.

J is TRBJ2-7 and V is TRBV9; D is possibly TRBD2 (6 bases). CDR1 and CDR2 (germline): SGDLS, YYNGEE. Trimming left V 5 bases short and J 3 bases short, with 12 bases between. CDR3 size: 13 residues. The CDR3 loop is CASSAGPRYEQYF. As DNA, the CDR3 is TGTGCCAGCAGTGCGGGACCCCGCTACGAGCAGTACTTC.

This chain links TRBV14 with TRBJ1-1; D gene unclear. The germline CDR1 and CDR2 sequences are SGHDN and FVKESK. The CDR3 extends over 13 amino acids. The germline V and J ends were trimmed by 0 bases and 7 bases, with 9 bases remaining between them. The CDR3 sequence: CASSQEAPSEAFF. CDR3 coding DNA: TGTGCCAGCAGCCAAGAGGCACCAAGTGAAGCTTTCTTT.

This clone turned up a few times. Here the CDR3 reads CASSPLRGSSTDTQYF. In nucleotides, the CDR3 is TGTGCCAGCAGCCCCCTTCGGGGGTCTAGCACAGATACGCAGTATTTT. The chain links TRBV5-5 to TRBJ2-3; the D gene is possibly TRBD2 (6 bases). V was pared by 4 bases and J by 0 bases, with 15 bases between. The CDR3 extends over 16 amino acids. The germline V gene encodes CDR1 SGHKS and CDR2 YYEKEE (reference sequence).

The CDR3 DNA follows: TGTGCCACCAGCGTAGACAGGGGGTCCAATGAGCAGTTCTTC. It codes for CATSVDRGSNEQFF. The gene calls are TRBV15 and TRBJ2-1, with TRBD1 identical over 9 bases. CDR3 length equals 14 residues. Per germline, CDR1 LNHNV and CDR2 YYDKDF (reference sequence). Trimming took 5 bases from V and 6 from J; bases not matched to a gene: 5.

The V call is TRBV6-5, the J call TRBJ2-5; the match to TRBD2 covers 7 bases. The V gene end was trimmed by 5 bases and the J gene end by 3 bases; junction bases not matched to a gene: 3. The germline V gene has CDR1 MNHEY and CDR2 SVGAGI. This CDR3 comprises 13 residues. The CDR3 DNA is TGTGCCAGCAGTCCGACTAGCAAAGAGACCCAGTACTTC. The encoded protein is CASSPTSKETQYF.

The rearrangement uses TRBV5-5 and TRBJ2-7, with D perhaps matching TRBD1 (5 bases). Germline CDR1 and CDR2: SGHKS and YYEKEE (reference sequence). The CDR3 is 13 amino acids. The ends were cut back, 0 bases at V and 6 bases at J, with 10 bases in the middle. CDR3 bases: TGTGCCAGCAGCTTGGTCAGGGCCCGCGAGCAGTACTTC. Protein sequence: CASSLVRAREQYF.

This chain uses TRBV9 with TRBJ1-5, with TRBD1 identical over 7 bases. From germline, CDR1 is SGDLS and CDR2 YYNGEE. The CDR3 loop spans 14 amino acids. The junction had 8 bases not matched to a gene; V was cut back by 4 bases and J by 7 bases. CDR3 DNA: TGTGCCAGCAGCAGGGGGCAGTCGGGGCAGCCCCAGCATTTT. Translation: CASSRGQSGQPQHF.

The rearrangement joins TRBV4-2 to TRBJ1-6, with TRBD1 as a possible D gene (6 bases). This CDR3 is 15 amino acids long. The V and J ends lost 4 bases and 5 bases respectively, with 12 bases between them. Germline CDR1 and CDR2: LGHNA and YNFKEQ. CDR3: CASSPVTGNNSPLHF. CDR3 DNA: TGTGCCAGCAGCCCCGTGACAGGAAATAATTCACCCCTCCACTTT.

V gene TRBV7-9 combines with J gene TRBJ2-1; 14 nucleotides match TRBD2. With V trimmed by 1 base and J by 6 bases, 8 bases remained unmatched. The germline V gene has CDR1 SEHNR and CDR2 FQNEAQ (reference sequence). CDR3 length equals 18 residues. The CDR3 loop is CASSLEATSGGGLNEQFF. CDR3 nucleotides: TGTGCCAGCAGCTTAGAAGCGACTAGCGGGGGGGGTCTCAATGAGCAGTTCTTC.

The chain links TRBV9 to TRBJ2-7, with TRBD2 as a possible D gene (5 bases). In germline, CDR1 is SGDLS, CDR2 YYNGEE. The CDR3 is 15 amino acids. V was shortened by 0 bases and J by 4 bases, with 14 bases between the two germline ends. This CDR3 reads CASSVGVRDLYEQYF. The DNA for the CDR3 is TGTGCCAGCAGCGTAGGGGTCCGGGATTTGTACGAGCAGTACTTC.

The rearrangement links TRBV18 to TRBJ2-3, with D possibly TRBD2 on 5 matching bases. V dropped 6 bases and J dropped 3 bases, with 13 bases sitting between them. CDR3 length: 14 amino acids. Germline CDR1 is KGHSH and CDR2 is LQKENI. CDR3 region: CASSHRGPTDTQYF. CDR3 nucleotide sequence: TGTGCCAGCTCCCACCGCGGGCCTACAGATACGCAGTATTTT.

V and J are TRBV28 and TRBJ1-1; D unresolved. This CDR3 comprises 13 residues. Trimming removed 1 base at V and 11 bases at J, with 14 bases between. CDR1 is MDHEN and CDR2 is SYDVKM in the germline V gene. CDR3 in amino acids: CASSLLSRESAFF. The DNA for the CDR3 is TGTGCCAGCAGTTTATTAAGTAGGGAGTCGGCTTTCTTT.

V and J are TRBV9 and TRBJ2-3, with 9 bases matching TRBD2. Germline V gives CDR1 SGDLS, CDR2 YYNGEE. V lost 4 bases, J lost 4 bases, and 10 bases stayed unmatched. The CDR3 is made up of 16 amino acids. The CDR3 sequence: CASSYRLAGVADTQYF. For the CDR3, the DNA is TGTGCCAGCAGCTACCGTTTAGCGGGGGTGGCAGATACGCAGTATTTT. Full variable domain (remainder filled in from reference TRBV9 and TRBJ2-3): DSGVTQTPKHLITATGQRVTLRCSPRSGDLSVYWYQQSLDQGLQFLIQYYNGEERAKGNILERFSAQQFPDLHSELNLSSLELGDSALYFCASSYRLAGVADTQYFGPGTRLTVL.

The sample holds a few counts of this clone. V usage is TRBV5-4 and J usage is TRBJ1-2; D uncertain. Germline CDR1 and CDR2: SGHNT and YYREEE (reference sequence). The V end was cut by 0 bases, the J end by 4 bases, with 7 bases between. This CDR3 contains 13 residues. The CDR3 nucleotides read TGTGCCAGCAGCTTGGTTGGCTCCTATGGCTACACCTTC. Translation gives CASSLVGSYGYTF. Using reference TRBV5-4 and TRBJ1-2 for the parts outside the CDR3, the full variable domain is ETGVTQSPTHLIKTRGQQVTLRCSSQSGHNTVSWYQQALGQGPQFIFQYYREEENGRGNFPPRFSGLQFPNYSSELNVNALELDDSALYLCASSLVGSYGYTFGSGTRLTVV.

V usage is TRBV27 and J usage is TRBJ2-2; 9 bases match TRBD1. J was trimmed by 3 bases and V by 6 bases; bases with no gene match: 8. From germline, CDR1 is MNHEY and CDR2 SMNVEV (reference sequence). This CDR3 has 16 residues. The DNA of the CDR3 is TGTGCCAGCAGCCAGAACAGGGGGCGCGACACCGGGGAGCTGTTTTTT. This encodes CASSQNRGRDTGELFF.

This sequence joins TRBV18 and TRBJ1-4; maybe TRBD1 (5 bases). This CDR3 contains 16 residues. Trimming left V 1 base short and J 4 bases short, with 13 bases between. Per germline, CDR1 KGHSH and CDR2 LQKENI. The CDR3 nucleotides read TGTGCCAGCTCACCACGTCTCGGGGGTCTTAATGAAAAACTGTTTTTT. Residues: CASSPRLGGLNEKLFF.

This clone was detected only a few times. The chain links TRBV29-1 to TRBJ2-5, with 7 bases lining up with TRBD1. This CDR3 is built from 15 residues. With V trimmed by 5 bases and J by 3 bases, 12 bases remained unmatched. CDR1 and CDR2 (germline): SQVTM, ANQGSEA. The CDR3 loop is CSVSQGLRTKETQYF. The CDR3 DNA is TGCAGCGTTTCACAGGGGCTTAGAACAAAAGAGACCCAGTACTTC.

V gene TRBV9 combines with J gene TRBJ2-1; 12 bases are a match to TRBD1. CDR3 length: 14 residues. V shed 4 bases and J 8 bases; nucleotides not matched to a gene: 4. Germline CDR1 SGDLS, CDR2 YYNGEE. The CDR3 is CASSIGTGGDEQFF. CDR3 coding DNA: TGTGCCAGCAGCATTGGGACAGGGGGCGATGAGCAGTTCTTC.

The genes are TRBV19 and TRBJ2-5; maybe TRBD1 (5 bases). The J call may be mistaken, given a closer DNA end match to TRBJ2-7. Looked up from germline, CDR1 is LNHDA and CDR2 is SQIVND (reference sequence). The CDR3 has 13 amino acids. As DNA, the CDR3 is TGTGCCAGTAGCCAGGGCGCGAACTACGAGCAGTACTTC. It is translated as CASSQGANYEQYF.

The chain joins TRBV5-6 to TRBJ1-2; tentative D call: TRBD1 (6 bases). Germline lookup yields CDR1 SGHDT and CDR2 YYEEEE. Trimming removed 1 base at V and 12 bases at J, with 25 bases between. CDR3 length: 16 residues. CDR3 sequence reads: CASSLRRAGQRGIDTF. The CDR3 DNA follows: TGTGCCAGCAGCTTGCGCCGCGCAGGGCAGAGGGGGATTGACACCTTC.

The J gene is TRBJ1-2, the V gene TRBV28; D is unresolved. The germline V gene has CDR1 MDHEN and CDR2 SYDVKM. The CDR3 loop spans 13 amino acids. Trimming took off 3 bases at V and 6 bases at J, with 11 bases between the two ends. The CDR3 sequence is CASSLRGGNGYTF. In DNA form, the CDR3 reads TGTGCCAGCAGTTTGAGAGGAGGCAATGGCTACACCTTC.